The rows below give T cell receptor beta chains drawn from one sample of a study of human T cells and chemical hapten exposure. One entry per CDR3 protein, called by TCRdb with MiXCR from the RACE reads. The sample consists of 95,000 or so distinct CDR3 sequences, roughly a tenth of them appearing once. The specimen comprised whole blood, sampled in connection with sensitization to the hapten diphenylcyclopropenone (DPC). The receptor source for this set is a man aged 35-49 years with alopecia areata. Some clones in this sample may be carry-over from other donors' samples. The CDR3 runs from the conserved cysteine through the conserved F or W. The D gene is left open where the match is weak. Rows give clone size only sometimes, using once, few, many, or a class for an expanded clone.

>-|TRBJ1-6|few|TRBV29-1
TGCAGCGTTGGGTTGAGGGAACGGTCACCCCTCCACTTT
CSVGLRERSPLHF
>-|TRBJ2-3|few|TRBV20-1
TGCAGTGCGGGGGCGACAGGCGGCACAGATACGCAGTATTTT
CSAGATGGTDTQYF
>-|TRBJ2-6|-|TRBV5-4
TGTGCCAGCAGCTTGGTCGGTACCTCTGGGGCCAACGTCCTGACTTTC
CASSLVGTSGANVLTF
>TRBD2|TRBJ2-3|many|TRBV5-6
TGTGCCAGCAGCACGCTAGCGGGAGGGCTGACAGATACGCAGTATTTT
CASSTLAGGLTDTQYF
>TRBD1|TRBJ1-4|many|TRBV5-5
TGTGCCAGCACCCTATCACAGGGGAATGAAAAACTGTTTTTT
CASTLSQGNEKLFF
>-|TRBJ2-7|many|TRBV12-3/TRBV12-4
TGTGCCAGCAGTTCTTTTGGGGAGCAGTACTTC
CASSSFGEQYF
>TRBD2|TRBJ2-5|-|TRBV7-3
TGTGCCAGCAGCTTAGGGGGGACTAGCGACCCCCAAGAGACCCAGTACTTC
CASSLGGTSDPQETQYF
>TRBD2|TRBJ2-7|few|TRBV20-1
TGCAGTGCAACTTACGTCGGGGGGTTAGACCACGAGCAGTACTTC
CSATYVGGLDHEQYF
>-|TRBJ1-5|many|TRBV6-2/TRBV6-3
TGTGCCAGCAGTGGACAGCGAAATCAGCCCCAGCATTTT
CASSGQRNQPQHF
>TRBD2|TRBJ2-7|few|TRBV7-9
TGTGCCAGCAGCTTACTAGCGGGAGCCTACGAGCAGTACTTC
CASSLLAGAYEQYF
>TRBD1|TRBJ2-3|few|TRBV19
TGTGCCAGTATTGGGACAGACCCCACAGATACGCAGTATTTT
CASIGTDPTDTQYF
>TRBD2|TRBJ2-1|-|TRBV14
TGTGCCAGCAGTCGCCTAGCGGGAGGGCCTAGCAATGAGCAGTTCTTC
CASSRLAGGPSNEQFF
>TRBD1|TRBJ2-5|few|TRBV24-1
TGTGCCACCAGTGATTTGACAGGGGAAGAGACCCAGTACTTC
CATSDLTGEETQYF
>-|TRBJ2-1|few|TRBV10-3
TGTGCCACCGAAAGTAAGACAACTAACTACAATGAGCAGTTCTTC
CATESKTTNYNEQFF
>-|TRBJ2-3|many|TRBV7-2
TGTGCCAGCAGCTTAGTGTCGAGCTCGACAGATACGCAGTATTTT
CASSLVSSSTDTQYF
>-|TRBJ2-1|-|TRBV5-1
TGCGCCAGCAGCTTGATGTCAGGGGATTACAATGAGCAGTTCTTC
CASSLMSGDYNEQFF
>-|TRBJ2-6|-|TRBV19
TGTGCCAGTAGCTCCAGGGGCTCTGGGGCCAACGTCCTGACTTTC
CASSSRGSGANVLTF
>TRBD1|TRBJ1-1|few|TRBV7-2
TGTGCCAGCAGCCCCAGACAGGGTTCGGTGAAAGCTTTCTTT
CASSPRQGSVKAFF
>TRBD2|TRBJ2-2|-|TRBV7-9
TGTGCCAGCATCAGGACGGCGACTAGCTCGAACACCGGGGAGCTGTTTTTT
CASIRTATSSNTGELFF
>-|TRBJ1-5|many|TRBV5-1
TGCGCCAGCAGCGTGGACTCTAATAGCAATCAGCCCCAGCATTTT
CASSVDSNSNQPQHF
>TRBD1|TRBJ1-1|-|TRBV7-2
TGTGCCAGCAGCTTCCGGCAGGGGGGAGTGGGCACTGAAGCTTTCTTT
CASSFRQGGVGTEAFF
>TRBD2|TRBJ2-1|many|TRBV7-7
TGTGCTAGCAGCTTATTAGCGGGAGCGGGCAATGAGCAGTTCTTC
CASSLLAGAGNEQFF
>-|TRBJ1-2|-|TRBV5-1
TGCGCCAGCAGCCCGGCCGAGACGGATTATGGCTACACCTTC
CASSPAETDYGYTF
>-|TRBJ2-2|few|TRBV10-3
TGTGCCATCAGTGCTCGGACGGATGATCACGGGGAGCTGTTTTTT
CAISARTDDHGELFF